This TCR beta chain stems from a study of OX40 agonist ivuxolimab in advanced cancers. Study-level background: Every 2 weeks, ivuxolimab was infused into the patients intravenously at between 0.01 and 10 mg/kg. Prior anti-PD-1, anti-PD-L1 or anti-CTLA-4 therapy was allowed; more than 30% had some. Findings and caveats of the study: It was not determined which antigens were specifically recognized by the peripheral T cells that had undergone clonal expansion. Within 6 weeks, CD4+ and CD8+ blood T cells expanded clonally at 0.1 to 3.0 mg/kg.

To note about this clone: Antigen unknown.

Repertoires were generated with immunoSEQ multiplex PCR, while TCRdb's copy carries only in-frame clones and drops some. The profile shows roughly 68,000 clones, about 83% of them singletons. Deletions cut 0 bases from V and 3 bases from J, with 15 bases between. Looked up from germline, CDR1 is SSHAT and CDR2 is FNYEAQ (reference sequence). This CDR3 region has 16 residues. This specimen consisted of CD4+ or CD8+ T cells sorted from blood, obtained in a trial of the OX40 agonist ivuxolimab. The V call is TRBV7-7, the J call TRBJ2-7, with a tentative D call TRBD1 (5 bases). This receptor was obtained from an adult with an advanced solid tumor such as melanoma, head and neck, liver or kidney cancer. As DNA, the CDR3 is TGTGCCAGCAGCTTAGCGTTCTCAGGGTTCGGCTACGAGCAGTACTTC. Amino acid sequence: CASSLAFSGFGYEQYF.